The rows below give T cell receptor beta chains drawn from one sample of a study of identical twins. MiXCR, applied by TCRdb to the 5' RACE reads, yields one record per CDR3 protein. This sample carries just over 500,000 distinct CDR3 sequences, around 20% of them seen once, and the ten largest clones take 0.75% to 0.95%. The same sample was also studied in work on T cells expressing NK-cell markers.

Sample: CD4+ T cells sorted from blood. The receptors originated from a woman aged 18-29 years in good health. Both conserved end residues are trimmed from each CDR3. The D gene is left open where the match is weak.

d_call j_call v_call cdr3_aa
NA TRBJ2-3 TRBV11-2 ASSSRVRGKDTQY
NA TRBJ2-1 TRBV20-1 SAPTGRLSSYNEQF
NA TRBJ2-4 TRBV7-9 ASSLGRSGIQY
NA TRBJ1-1 TRBV5-1 ASSPRPLQGHTEAF
TRBD2 TRBJ2-5 TRBV5-4 ASSAAGTQETQY
NA TRBJ2-7 TRBV7-2 ASSLSSFQEQY
NA TRBJ2-7 TRBV15 ATSRDYRTNSYEQY
NA TRBJ2-1 TRBV12-3/TRBV12-4 ASSLTPHEQF
TRBD1 TRBJ2-1 TRBV20-1 SALGGDEQF
NA TRBJ2-5 TRBV10-3 AISDTKTGETQY
NA TRBJ2-1 TRBV10-3 AISPSGGGNLYNEQF
NA TRBJ2-3 TRBV5-1 ASSPGSVTDTQY
TRBD2 TRBJ2-3 TRBV7-2 ASSLTSGSPTDTQY
TRBD2 TRBJ2-3 TRBV12-3/TRBV12-4 ASTKGAGGTTDTQY
NA TRBJ2-2 TRBV15 ATSRDVASSGELF
NA TRBJ2-6 TRBV11-1 ASSQRDLGANVLT
TRBD1 TRBJ2-1 TRBV12-3/TRBV12-4 ASRALDRYNEQF
NA TRBJ2-3 TRBV4-3 ASSRVGTDTQY
NA TRBJ2-5 TRBV20-1 SANLYKWSETQY
TRBD1 TRBJ1-1 TRBV10-1 ASSRSTGDGTEAF
NA TRBJ2-7 TRBV3-1 ASSQTGVEYEQY
NA TRBJ2-2 TRBV29-1 SASATTNTGELF
NA TRBJ1-5 TRBV27 ASSPLGQFSNQPQH
NA TRBJ2-3 TRBV15 ATGKRGGGHTQY
NA TRBJ1-1 TRBV20-1 SARVRGSNTEAF
NA TRBJ2-5 TRBV7-8 ASSHGGRETQY
NA TRBJ2-7 TRBV9 ASSYRDSLPYEQY
NA TRBJ2-2 TRBV4-3 ASSREGRSGELF
NA TRBJ2-4 TRBV20-1 SARRDGNIQY
NA TRBJ2-4 TRBV20-1 SASQGSKNIQY
NA TRBJ1-1 TRBV3-1 ASSQRGHGRAEAF
TRBD1 TRBJ2-3 TRBV20-1 SARMFGTGNTDTQY
TRBD2 TRBJ2-7 TRBV20-1 SARIGGSGSSYEQY
NA TRBJ2-3 TRBV6-1 ASTLTGTDTQY
NA TRBJ2-1 TRBV5-1 ASSSPGRGEQF
NA TRBJ1-2 TRBV5-6 ASSKVGMLGYGYT
NA TRBJ1-4 TRBV7-9 ASSLTREGRANEKLF
NA TRBJ1-5 TRBV9 ASSVEDGENQPQH
NA TRBJ2-2 TRBV29-1 SGAPGETGELF
TRBD1 TRBJ1-6 TRBV15 ATAGTGLSPLH
TRBD2 TRBJ2-7 TRBV20-1 SARLAGVVGEQY
NA TRBJ1-1 TRBV12-3/TRBV12-4 ASSLRYANTEAF
TRBD1 TRBJ1-5 TRBV20-1 SARPGGSNQPQH
NA TRBJ2-1 TRBV20-1 SASTVSPYNEQF